The rows below give T cell receptor beta chains drawn from one sample of a study of PD-1 blockade in classical Hodgkin lymphoma. Generated by immunoSEQ multiplex PCR, the TCRdb table keeps only in-frame clones and is missing some. This table holds some 20,000 clones, 80% found once. The input for sequencing was peripheral blood mononuclear cells (PBMCs), taken before the fourth cycle of nivolumab. The receptors come from a human donor with classical Hodgkin lymphoma. CDR3s include the opening cysteine and the closing phenylalanine or tryptophan. Fields, in order: clone size, V gene, D gene, J gene, CDR3 DNA, CDR3 protein. D genes are given only for firm matches. For some rows the clone size is stated as once, few or many, or as a class when expanded; others skip it.

once	TRBV4-3	.	TRBJ2-4	TGCGCCAGCAGCCAAAAGTACGCGTCCAAAAACATTCAGTACTTC	CASSQKYASKNIQYF
once	TRBV6-5	TRBD1	TRBJ1-1	TGTGCCAGCAACCCACAGGGGTCGTACACTGAAGCTTTCTTT	CASNPQGSYTEAFF
.	TRBV4-3	TRBD2	TRBJ2-7	TGCGCCAGCAGCCAACAGGTAGCGGGAGCAGTGTCCTACGAGCAGTACTTC	CASSQQVAGAVSYEQYF
.	TRBV25-1	TRBD2	TRBJ2-1	TGTGCCAGCAGTGATCCCGGACTAGCGGCCGTCAATGAGCAGTTCTTC	CASSDPGLAAVNEQFF
.	TRBV19	TRBD2	TRBJ2-3	TGTGCCAGTACCTCTGGGACTAGTAGTACAGATACGCAGTATTTT	CASTSGTSSTDTQYF
medium-sized	TRBV2	TRBD1	TRBJ1-6	TGTGCCAGCATTTATTGGGACAGGGCTAATTCACCCCTCCACTTT	CASIYWDRANSPLHF
.	TRBV7-2	TRBD1	TRBJ2-5	TGTGCCAGCAGCATCGGACAGGGGGTGCCTCTGGAGACCCAGTACTTC	CASSIGQGVPLETQYF
few	TRBV5-1	.	TRBJ1-1	TGCGCCAGCAGCTTTGGCCCAGGGACGCAGAACACTGAAGCTTTCTTT	CASSFGPGTQNTEAFF
.	TRBV7-2	TRBD1	TRBJ1-5	TGTGCCAGCAACTACGGGGGAGGGACAGGGGGCGGCAATCAGCCCCAGCATTTT	CASNYGGGTGGGNQPQHF
.	TRBV27	.	TRBJ2-7	TGTGCCAGCAGTCCGAGCTCCTACGAGCAGTACTTC	CASSPSSYEQYF
.	TRBV6-6	.	TRBJ1-1	TGTGCCAGCGGCAGGGGCAGAACTGAAGCTTTCTTT	CASGRGRTEAFF
.	TRBV5-1	TRBD1	TRBJ2-1	TGCGCCAGCAGCGTTGGGACAGACAATGAGCAGTTCTTC	CASSVGTDNEQFF
once	TRBV28	.	TRBJ2-3	TGTGCCAGCAGTTTGGTAATGGGGCCAGATACGCAGTATTTT	CASSLVMGPDTQYF
.	TRBV30	.	TRBJ1-1	TGTGCCTGGGCTGGACAGATGAACACTGAAGCTTTCTTT	CAWAGQMNTEAFF
.	TRBV2	TRBD1	TRBJ1-2	TGTGCCACCTTGGACAGGGGTAGCTATGGCTACACCTTC	CATLDRGSYGYTF
.	TRBV29-1	.	TRBJ1-2	TGCAGCGTTGAAGATATCCACTATGGCTACACCTTC	CSVEDIHYGYTF
.	TRBV6-5	TRBD1	TRBJ2-7	TGTGCCAGCAGTTACCTTCGGACAGGGTCCTACGAGCAGTACTTC	CASSYLRTGSYEQYF
.	TRBV5-6	TRBD2	TRBJ2-3	TGTGCCAGCAGCTTGGTCGCAGGGGGGACTAGCGGACTCACAGATACGCAGTATTTT	CASSLVAGGTSGLTDTQYF
.	TRBV7-2	TRBD1	TRBJ1-2	TGTGCCAGCAGCTTAGTAAGGGTGGACAGGGCGGACTATGGCTACACCTTC	CASSLVRVDRADYGYTF
.	TRBV7-9	TRBD1	TRBJ2-1	TGTGCCAGCAGCCTCCGGACAGGGACCGGGAATGAGCAGTTCTTC	CASSLRTGTGNEQFF
.	TRBV6-1	TRBD2	TRBJ2-7	TGTGCCAGCAGTGAGCCGGGACTAGCGGTCTACGAGCAGTACTTC	CASSEPGLAVYEQYF
.	TRBV11-3	TRBD2	TRBJ2-2	TGTGCCAGCAGCTCGGGACTAGCGGGCAACACCGGGGAGCTGTTTTTT	CASSSGLAGNTGELFF
.	TRBV5-1	TRBD1	TRBJ2-2	TGCGCCAGCAGCTGGGAACCGGGACAGGGGCTCACCGGGGAGCTGTTTTTT	CASSWEPGQGLTGELFF
.	TRBV30	.	TRBJ1-2	TGTGCCTGGAGTGCAAGTTTGAGCTACACCTTC	CAWSASLSYTF
.	TRBV7-9	TRBD2	TRBJ2-3	TGTGCCAGCAGCACAGGACTAGCGGGTAGCACAGATACGCAGTATTTT	CASSTGLAGSTDTQYF
.	TRBV29-1	.	TRBJ2-3	TGCAGCGTTGGTGACAACACAGATACGCAGTATTTT	CSVGDNTDTQYF
.	TRBV18	.	TRBJ1-1	TGTGCCAGCTCGTCACCACGTTCCAACACTGAAGCTTTCTTT	CASSSPRSNTEAFF
.	TRBV7-2	.	TRBJ2-7	TGTGCCAGCAGCGCCAGGGTGGTGGGAACCTCCTACGAGCAGTACTTC	CASSARVVGTSYEQYF
.	TRBV30	.	TRBJ2-3	TGTGCCTGGAGTGTAACAATCGCTGGCACAGATACGCAGTATTTT	CAWSVTIAGTDTQYF
.	TRBV27	TRBD1	TRBJ2-3	TGTGCCAGCAGTCGAGACAGGGTGCCAGATACGCAGTATTTT	CASSRDRVPDTQYF
.	TRBV7-2	.	TRBJ2-1	TGTGCCAGCAGCCGGGGACTTTCGCAGTTCTTC	CASSRGLSQFF
.	TRBV5-4	.	TRBJ2-7	TGTGCCAGCAGCCTGTCGCCCGCCTCCTACGAGCAGTACTTC	CASSLSPASYEQYF
.	TRBV18	.	TRBJ1-2	TGTGCCAGCTCCCCCGGGCAGAGTAAAAACTATGGCTACACCTTC	CASSPGQSKNYGYTF
.	TRBV28	.	TRBJ2-2	TGTGCCAGCAAAGGACTACGAAACACCGGGGAGCTGTTTTTT	CASKGLRNTGELFF
few	TRBV18	.	TRBJ2-3	TGTGCCAGCTCTCTGACGCGAGGGGACGGAGATACGCAGTATTTT	CASSLTRGDGDTQYF
.	TRBV19	TRBD2	TRBJ2-5	TGTGCCAGTAGTACGACGGGAGGGGTGGCCCAAGAGACCCAGTACTTC	CASSTTGGVAQETQYF
few	TRBV6-1	TRBD1	TRBJ1-2	TGTGCCAGCAGTGGGACGCCGTTCGGGACAGGGGATGGGTATGGCTACACCTTC	CASSGTPFGTGDGYGYTF
.	TRBV5-6	TRBD2	TRBJ2-3	TGTGCCAGTATATGGTCGGGGGGGCCTCAGACAGATACGCAGTATTTT	CASIWSGGPQTDTQYF
.	TRBV2	TRBD1	TRBJ2-2	TGTGCCAGCACCGGGACAGAAAACACCGGGGAGCTGTTTTTT	CASTGTENTGELFF
.	TRBV27	TRBD2	TRBJ2-7	TGTGCCAGCAGTTTAACGACTAGCGGGAGAGATCGCGAGCAGTACTTC	CASSLTTSGRDREQYF
.	TRBV28	.	TRBJ1-1	TGTGCCAGCAGTCTCCTTAATCAAAGGCCTGAAGCTTTCTTT	CASSLLNQRPEAFF
few	TRBV7-9	.	TRBJ1-3	TGTGCCAGCAGCTGGCCCCTCCTGGACAGTCGAGGAAACACCATATATTTT	CASSWPLLDSRGNTIYF
.	TRBV30	.	TRBJ1-5	TGTGCCTGGAGTGGAGGGAGTAATCAGCCCCAGCATTTT	CAWSGGSNQPQHF
.	TRBV2	TRBD1	TRBJ1-2	TGTGCCAGCAGGGACAGGGGCGCAACTACATATGGCTACACCTTC	CASRDRGATTYGYTF
.	TRBV30	TRBD1	TRBJ2-1	TGTGCCTGGAAGTCCGGGACAGCAATTTACAATGAGCAGTTCTTC	CAWKSGTAIYNEQFF
.	TRBV28	.	TRBJ1-1	TGTGCCAGCAGTTCACCAGGGAGGTACACTGAAGCTTTCTTT	CASSSPGRYTEAFF
.	TRBV7-2	.	TRBJ1-1	TGTGCCAGCAGCTTAGGGATCAGGGGAAGAACTGAAGCTTTCTTT	CASSLGIRGRTEAFF
.	TRBV7-9	TRBD2	TRBJ2-7	TGTGCCAGCAGCTTAGCGCGTTTACTAGCGGGCGTCAGCTCCTACGAGCAGTACTTC	CASSLARLLAGVSSYEQYF
once	TRBV7-9	.	TRBJ1-1	TGTGCCAGCAGCTTAGAGGGCTGGGGGACTGAAGCTTTCTTT	CASSLEGWGTEAFF
.	TRBV4-1	.	TRBJ1-2	TGCGCCAGCAGCCAAGGTGACGGAAACTATGGCTACACCTTC	CASSQGDGNYGYTF